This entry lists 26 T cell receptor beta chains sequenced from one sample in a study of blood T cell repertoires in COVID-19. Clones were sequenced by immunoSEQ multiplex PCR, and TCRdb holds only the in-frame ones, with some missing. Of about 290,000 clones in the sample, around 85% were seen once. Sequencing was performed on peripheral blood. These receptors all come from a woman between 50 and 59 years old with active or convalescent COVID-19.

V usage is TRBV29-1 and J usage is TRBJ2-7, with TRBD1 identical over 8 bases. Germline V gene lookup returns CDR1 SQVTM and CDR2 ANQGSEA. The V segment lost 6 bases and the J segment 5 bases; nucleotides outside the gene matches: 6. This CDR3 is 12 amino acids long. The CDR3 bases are TGCAGCGTAGCAGGGGGCGTCAACGAGCAGTACTTC. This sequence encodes CSVAGGVNEQYF.

CDR3 loop: CASSMTAAGRRKNTEAFF. The CDR3 DNA is TGTGCCAGTAGTATGACGGCGGCGGGAAGGAGAAAAAACACTGAAGCTTTCTTT. The rearrangement links TRBV19 to TRBJ1-1, with unresolved D. The germline gives CDR1 LNHDA, CDR2 SQIVND (reference sequence). This CDR3 is built from 18 residues. Trimming stripped 3 bases from V and 2 bases from J, with 22 bases between.

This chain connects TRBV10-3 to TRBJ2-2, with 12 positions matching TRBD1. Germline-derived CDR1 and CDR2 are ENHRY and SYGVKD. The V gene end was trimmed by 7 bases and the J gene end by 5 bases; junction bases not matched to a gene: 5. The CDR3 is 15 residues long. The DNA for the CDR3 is TGTGCCATCACTGGGACAGGGGGCGGTACCGGGGAGCTGTTTTTT. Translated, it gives CAITGTGGGTGELFF.

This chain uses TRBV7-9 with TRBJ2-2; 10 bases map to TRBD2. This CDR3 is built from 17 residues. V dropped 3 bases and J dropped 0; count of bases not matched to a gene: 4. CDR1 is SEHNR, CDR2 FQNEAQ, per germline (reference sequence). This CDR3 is CASSFSTSGSNTGELFF. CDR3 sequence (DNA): TGTGCCAGCAGCTTCTCGACTAGCGGGTCGAACACCGGGGAGCTGTTTTTT.

CDR3 nucleotide sequence: TGTGCCAGCAGCTTAAGAAGCCGGGAACCCATTTCCAGTAATTCACCCCTCCACTTT. Translated, it gives CASSLRSREPISSNSPLHF. This chain uses TRBV7-8 with TRBJ1-6; D unclear. This CDR3 is built from 19 residues. Germline assignment: CDR1 SGHVS and CDR2 FQNEAQ. Trimming removed 2 bases at V and 6 bases at J, with 23 bases between.

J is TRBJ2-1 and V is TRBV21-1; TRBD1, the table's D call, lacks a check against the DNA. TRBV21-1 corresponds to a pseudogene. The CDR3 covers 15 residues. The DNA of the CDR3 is TGTGCCAGCAGCAAAGATAACAGGGGTCCCAATGAGCAGTTCTTC. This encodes CASSKDNRGPNEQFF.

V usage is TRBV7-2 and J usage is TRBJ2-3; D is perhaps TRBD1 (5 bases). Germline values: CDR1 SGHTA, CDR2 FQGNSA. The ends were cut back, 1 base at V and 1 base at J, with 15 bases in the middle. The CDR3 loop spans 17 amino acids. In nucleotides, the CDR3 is TGTGCCAGCAGCTTAGAGGGGATGGGCATTGGCACAGATACGCAGTATTTT. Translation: CASSLEGMGIGTDTQYF.

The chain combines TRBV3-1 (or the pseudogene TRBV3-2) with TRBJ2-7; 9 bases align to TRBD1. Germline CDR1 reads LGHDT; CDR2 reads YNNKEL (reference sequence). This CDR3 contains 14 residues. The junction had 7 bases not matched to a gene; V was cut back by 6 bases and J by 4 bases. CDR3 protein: CASRRSGTGYEQYF. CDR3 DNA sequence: TGTGCCAGCAGGAGGAGCGGGACAGGGTACGAGCAGTACTTC.

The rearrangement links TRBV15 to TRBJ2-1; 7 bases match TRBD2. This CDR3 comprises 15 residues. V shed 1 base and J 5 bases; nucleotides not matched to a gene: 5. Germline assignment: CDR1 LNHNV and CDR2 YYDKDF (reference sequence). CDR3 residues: CATSRGREVHNEQFF. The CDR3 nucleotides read TGTGCCACCAGCAGAGGCCGGGAGGTCCACAATGAGCAGTTCTTC.

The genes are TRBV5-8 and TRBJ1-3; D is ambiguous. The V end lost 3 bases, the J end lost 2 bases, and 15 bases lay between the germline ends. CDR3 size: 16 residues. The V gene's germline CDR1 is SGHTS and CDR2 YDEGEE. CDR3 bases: TGTGCCAGCAGCTGGCTCTCAGGTCTGGCTGGAAACACCATATATTTT. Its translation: CASSWLSGLAGNTIYF.

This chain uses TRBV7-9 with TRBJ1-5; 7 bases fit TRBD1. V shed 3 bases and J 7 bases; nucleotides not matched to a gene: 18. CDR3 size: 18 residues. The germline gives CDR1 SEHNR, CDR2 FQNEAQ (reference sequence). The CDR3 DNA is TGTGCCAGCAGCTTTTCCCCGACAGGGACTCCTCCTCGCCAGCCCCAGCATTTT. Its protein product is CASSFSPTGTPPRQPQHF.

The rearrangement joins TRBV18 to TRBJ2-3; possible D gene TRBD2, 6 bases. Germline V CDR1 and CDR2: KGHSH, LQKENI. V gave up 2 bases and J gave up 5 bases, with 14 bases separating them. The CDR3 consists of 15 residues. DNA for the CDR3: TGTGCCAGCTCACCATGGAGGGTGAGGGGAGATACGCAGTATTTT. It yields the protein CASSPWRVRGDTQYF.

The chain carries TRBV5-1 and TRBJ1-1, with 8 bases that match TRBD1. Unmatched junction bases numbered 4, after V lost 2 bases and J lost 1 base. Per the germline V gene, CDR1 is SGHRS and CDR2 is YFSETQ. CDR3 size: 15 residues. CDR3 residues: CASSFIRGQNTEAFF. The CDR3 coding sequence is TGCGCCAGCAGCTTTATCAGGGGGCAGAACACTGAAGCTTTCTTT.

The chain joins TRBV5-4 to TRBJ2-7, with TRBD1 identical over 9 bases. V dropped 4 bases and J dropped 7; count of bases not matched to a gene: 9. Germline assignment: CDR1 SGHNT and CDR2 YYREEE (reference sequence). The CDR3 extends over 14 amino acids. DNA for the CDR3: TGTGCCAGCAGCGGTAGGACAGGGGAGGGAGAGCAGTACTTC. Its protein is CASSGRTGEGEQYF.

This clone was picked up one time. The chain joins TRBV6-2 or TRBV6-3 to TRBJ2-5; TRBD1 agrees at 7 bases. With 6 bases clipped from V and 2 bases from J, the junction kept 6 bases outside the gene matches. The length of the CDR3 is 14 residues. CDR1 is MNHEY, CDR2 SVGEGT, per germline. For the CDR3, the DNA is TGTGCCAGCAGGCCTGGGACAGCTCAAGAGACCCAGTACTTC. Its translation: CASRPGTAQETQYF.

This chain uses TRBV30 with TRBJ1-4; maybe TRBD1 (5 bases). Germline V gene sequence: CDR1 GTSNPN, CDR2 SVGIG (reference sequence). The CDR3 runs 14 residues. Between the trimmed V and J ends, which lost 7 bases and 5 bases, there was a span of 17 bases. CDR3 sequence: CASPLAGGNEKLFF. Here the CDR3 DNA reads TGTGCCTCCCCGTTGGCGGGGGGGAATGAAAAACTGTTTTTT.

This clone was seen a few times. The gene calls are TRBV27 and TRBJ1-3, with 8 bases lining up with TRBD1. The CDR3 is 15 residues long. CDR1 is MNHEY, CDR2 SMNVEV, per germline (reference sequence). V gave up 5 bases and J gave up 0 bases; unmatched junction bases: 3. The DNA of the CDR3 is TGTGCCAGCAGTAACAGGGGGATCTCTGGAAACACCATATATTTT. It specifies CASSNRGISGNTIYF.

Here the CDR3 DNA reads TGTGCCAGCAGTGGCCGGACAGCGGTCTCACCCCTCCACTTT. This sequence encodes CASSGRTAVSPLHF. V is TRBV2 and J is TRBJ1-6; maybe TRBD1 (6 bases). V dropped 4 bases and J dropped 10 bases, with 14 bases sitting between them. CDR3 length: 14 amino acids. CDR1 is SNHLY, CDR2 FYNNEI, per germline.

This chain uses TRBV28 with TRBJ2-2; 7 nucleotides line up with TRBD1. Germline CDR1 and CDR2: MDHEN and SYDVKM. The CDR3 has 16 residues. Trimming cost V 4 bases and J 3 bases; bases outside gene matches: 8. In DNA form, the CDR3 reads TGTGCCAGCAGTTCACCGGGACAGACGTACACCGGGGAGCTGTTTTTT. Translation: CASSSPGQTYTGELFF. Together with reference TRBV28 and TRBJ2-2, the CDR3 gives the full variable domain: DVKVTQSSRYLVKRTGEKVFLECVQDMDHENMFWYRQDPGLGLRLIYFSYDVKMKEKGDIPEGYSVSREKKERFSLILESASTNQTSMYLCASSSPGQTYTGELFFGEGSRLTVL.

Here the CDR3 DNA reads TGTGCCAGCAGCCCCTCTGGCGGGAGGGAAGGCGTCACAGATACGCAGTATTTT. This codes for CASSPSGGREGVTDTQYF. The V and J genes are TRBV7-2 and TRBJ2-3; 9 bases are a match to TRBD2. V was pared by 5 bases and J by 2 bases, with 14 bases of the junction left unmatched. CDR1 and CDR2 (germline): SGHTA, FQGNSA. There are 18 residues in the CDR3.

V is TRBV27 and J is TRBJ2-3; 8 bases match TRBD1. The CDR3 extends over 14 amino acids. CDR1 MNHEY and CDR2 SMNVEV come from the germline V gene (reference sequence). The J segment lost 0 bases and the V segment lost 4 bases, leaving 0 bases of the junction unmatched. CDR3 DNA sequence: TGTGCCAGCAGTTGGACAGGGAGCACAGATACGCAGTATTTT. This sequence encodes CASSWTGSTDTQYF.

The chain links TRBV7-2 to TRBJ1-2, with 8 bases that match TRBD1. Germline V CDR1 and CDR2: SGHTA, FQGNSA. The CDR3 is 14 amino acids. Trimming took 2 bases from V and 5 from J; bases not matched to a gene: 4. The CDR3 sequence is CASSLKDRGYGYTF. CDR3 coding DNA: TGTGCCAGCAGCTTAAAAGACAGGGGATATGGCTACACCTTC.

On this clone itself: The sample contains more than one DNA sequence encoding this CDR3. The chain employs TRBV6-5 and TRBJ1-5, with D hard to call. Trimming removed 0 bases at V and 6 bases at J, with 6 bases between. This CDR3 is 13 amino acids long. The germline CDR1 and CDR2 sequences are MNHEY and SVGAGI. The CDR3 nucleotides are TGTGCCAGCAGTTACTCGGAGGGTCAGCCCCAGCATTTT. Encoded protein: CASSYSEGQPQHF.

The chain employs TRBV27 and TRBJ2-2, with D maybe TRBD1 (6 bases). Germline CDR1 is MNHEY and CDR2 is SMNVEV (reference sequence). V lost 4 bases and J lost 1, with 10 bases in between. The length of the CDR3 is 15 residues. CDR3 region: CASSWGRGNTGELFF. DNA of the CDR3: TGTGCCAGCAGTTGGGGCAGGGGGAACACCGGGGAGCTGTTTTTT.

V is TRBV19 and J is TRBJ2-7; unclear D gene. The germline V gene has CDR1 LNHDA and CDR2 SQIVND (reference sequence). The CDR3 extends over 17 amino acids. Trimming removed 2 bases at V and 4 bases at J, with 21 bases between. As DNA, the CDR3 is TGTGCCAGTAGTATACGGGTTATACGTGCTTCGAGTTACGAGCAGTACTTC. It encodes CASSIRVIRASSYEQYF.

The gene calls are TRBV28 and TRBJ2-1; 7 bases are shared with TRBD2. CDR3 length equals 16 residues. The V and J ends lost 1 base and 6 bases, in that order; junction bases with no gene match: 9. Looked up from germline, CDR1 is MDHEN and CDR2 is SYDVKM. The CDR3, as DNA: TGTGCCAGCAGTTTATTGGTCCAGCGGGAAGGCAATGAGCAGTTCTTC. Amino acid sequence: CASSLLVQREGNEQFF.